Listed below are T cell receptor beta chains from one sample, sequenced in a study of tumor and adjacent non-tumor tissue in lung cancer. TCRdb independently ran MiXCR on the multiplex PCR reads; one entry per CDR3 protein. Of about 200,000 distinct CDR3 sequences listed, about two thirds are singletons. Material: lung tumor tissue. The receptors originated from a man aged 55 to 70 with non-small cell lung cancer. Both conserved end residues are part of each CDR3. The D gene is left open where the match is weak. Some rows have no size entry. The others give once, few or many, or a class for an expanded clone.

15	TRBV11-3	-	-	TRBJ2-5	CANSLGRLGQETQYF	TGTGCCAACAGTTTAGGCCGCTTAGGCCAAGAGACCCAGTACTTC
15	TRBV28	-	many	TRBJ2-7	CASSWPGLGTYEQYF	TGTGCCAGCAGTTGGCCGGGACTGGGAACCTACGAGCAGTACTTC
15	TRBV11-3	-	-	TRBJ1-6	CASSTGEGNNTPLHF	TGTGCCAGCAGCACAGGAGAGGGAAATAATACACCCCTCCACTTT
15	TRBV11-2	-	-	TRBJ2-2	CASSEGGRITGEPFF	TGTGCCAGCAGCGAAGGTGGCCGAATCACTGGGGAGCCGTTTTTT
11	TRBV20-1	-	-	TRBJ2-7	CGAPTGPEQYF	TGCGGTGCTCCCACAGGGCCCGAGCAGTACTTC
14	TRBV6-5	-	-	TRBJ2-1	CASSYGTGYNEQFF	TGTGCCAGCAGTTACGGGACTGGCTACAATGAGCAGTTCTTC
13	TRBV12-3/TRBV12-4	-	few	TRBJ2-5	CASSSGDGETQYF	TGTGCCAGCAGTTCCGGGGATGGGGAGACCCAGTACTTC
17	TRBV11-1	TRBD2	-	TRBJ2-1	CASSISRLAGGNSEQLF	TGTGCCAGCAGCATATCTCGGCTAGCGGGAGGCAACAGTGAGCAGTTATTC
15	TRBV20-1	-	-	TRBJ1-6	CNARNTGRYNSPLHF	TGCAATGCTAGAAATACGGGACGGTATAATTCACCTCTCCACTTT
14	TRBV20-1	-	-	TRBJ2-5	CSARAGWHQETQYF	TGTAGTGCTAGAGCGGGCTGGCACCAAGAGACCCAGTACTTC
11	TRBV20-1	-	-	TRBJ1-1	CSLGSDTEAFF	TGCAGTCTAGGGTCCGACACTGAAGCTTTCTTT
12	TRBV29-1	-	-	TRBJ1-1	CSFRPGVTEAFF	TGCAGCTTCCGACCGGGGGTCACTGAAGCTTTCTTT
15	TRBV11-2	-	-	TRBJ2-1	CASGVEDSAYNELFF	TGTGCCAGCGGGGTTGAGGACTCCGCCTACAATGAGCTGTTCTTC
17	TRBV11-2	TRBD2	-	TRBJ2-1	CASSFFGTSGTYDEQFF	TGTGCCAGCAGCTTCTTCGGGACTAGCGGAACTTACGATGAGCAGTTCTTT
13	TRBV20-1	-	-	TRBJ2-1	CSHGGSSYNEQFF	TGCAGTCATGGCGGATCCTCCTACAATGAGCAGTTCTTC
15	TRBV11-3	-	many	TRBJ2-4	CASSLDSKLKNIQYF	TGTGCCAGCAGCTTGGACAGTAAACTCAAAAACATTCAGTACTTC
14	TRBV12-3/TRBV12-4	-	-	TRBJ1-6	CASSWGGLDSPLHF	TGTGCCAGTTCATGGGGGGGCCTTGATTCACCCCTCCACTTT
15	TRBV6-1	TRBD2	few	TRBJ2-1	CASTRLAGFYNEQFF	TGTGCCAGCACCAGACTAGCGGGGTTCTACAATGAGCAGTTCTTC
11	TRBV12-5	-	-	TRBJ1-1	CASGPQVGPFF	TGTGCTAGTGGCCCACAGGTAGGACCTTTCTTT
14	TRBV5-6	-	-	TRBJ1-4	CASTWTCGSEKLFF	TGTGCCAGCACCTGGACATGTGGGAGTGAAAAACTGTTTTTT
14	TRBV11-2	TRBD1	-	TRBJ2-7	CISSPWDSSYEQYF	TGTATCAGCAGCCCATGGGACAGCTCCTACGAGCAGTACTTC
11	TRBV11-1	-	many	TRBJ2-1	CASSLASEQFF	TGTGCCAGCAGCTTAGCAAGTGAGCAGTTCTTC
14	TRBV5-6	TRBD1	-	TRBJ1-1	CASSYRGSNTEAFF	TGTGCCAGCAGCTACAGGGGGTCGAACACTGAAGCTTTCTTT
17	TRBV11-1	TRBD2	-	TRBJ2-1	CASSESYNGGAYNEQFF	TGTGCAAGCAGCGAATCTTATAATGGGGGGGCCTACAATGAGCAGTTCTTC
13	TRBV20-1	-	-	TRBJ2-3	CSAPPPRVYTQYF	TGCAGTGCTCCTCCCCCCAGGGTTTATACGCAGTATTTT
16	TRBV12-3/TRBV12-4	TRBD2	-	TRBJ2-3	CASSLARSGGTDTHYF	TGTGCCAGCAGTTTAGCGCGGAGCGGGGGGACCGATACGCACTATTTT
15	TRBV11-3	TRBD2	many	TRBJ2-5	CASSFGGGRQETQYF	TGTGCCAGCAGCTTCGGGGGGGGGAGGCAAGAGACCCAGTACTTC